Given below is one T cell receptor (beta chain) in context. What it binds is unknown. Germline CDR1 and CDR2: KGHSH and LQKENI. This CDR3 is 14 amino acids long. With 7 bases clipped from V and 8 bases from J, the junction kept 8 bases outside the gene matches. Unique molecular identifiers tagged the TCR beta cDNA libraries. Out of roughly 1 to 10 million T cells, roughly 0.5 million cDNA molecules were generated. TCRdb itself ran the PCR reads through MiXCR, one entry per CDR3 protein. The repertoire has hundreds of thousands of distinct CDR3 sequences, more than 50% of them found once; the top ten carry roughly 10%. This sample stems from a study of post-analysis software for immune sequencing data. Across the study: Courses of disease covered relapsing-remitting, secondary progressive and progressive-relapsing multiple sclerosis. Study findings and constraints: With TRBV5-6, TRBV5-1 and TRBV20-1 included, about five TRBV segments were more frequent in patients than in controls.

The source is a girl aged 2 to 10 with multiple sclerosis. The rearrangement links TRBV18 to TRBJ2-1, with 10 bases matching TRBD2. The sample comprised blood. The CDR3 DNA reads TGTGCCAGCTTACCCCTAGCGGGAGAGGATGAGCAGTTCTTC. Amino acids: CASLPLAGEDEQFF.